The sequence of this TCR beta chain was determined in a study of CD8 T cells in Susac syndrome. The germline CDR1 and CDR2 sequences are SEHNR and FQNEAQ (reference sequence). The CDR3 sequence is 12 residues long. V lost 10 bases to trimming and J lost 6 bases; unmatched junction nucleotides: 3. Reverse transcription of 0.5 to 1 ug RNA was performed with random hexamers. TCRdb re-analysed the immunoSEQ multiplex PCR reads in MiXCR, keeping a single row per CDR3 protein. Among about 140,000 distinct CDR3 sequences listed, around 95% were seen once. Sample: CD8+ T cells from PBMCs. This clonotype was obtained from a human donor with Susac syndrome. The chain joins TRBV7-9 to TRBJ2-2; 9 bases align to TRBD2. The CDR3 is CANIAGAGELFF. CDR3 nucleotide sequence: TGTGCCAACATAGCGGGAGCCGGGGAGCTGTTTTTT.